The 20 T cell receptor beta chains presented below share a single source sample, sequenced in a study of CD8+ T cells in alopecia areata. Investigators isolated RNA and reverse transcribed it into cDNA to act as the sequencing template. The repertoire was sequenced with immunoSEQ multiplex PCR; TCRdb's copy has only in-frame clones and lacks some. The sample contains about 160,000 clones, 47% of which appear only once. Material: CD4+ T cells sorted from blood. These receptors were collected from a human donor with alopecia areata.

The J gene is TRBJ2-1, the V gene TRBV6-5, with 11 bases identical to TRBD2. Trimming cost V 2 bases and J 12 bases; bases outside gene matches: 6. Germline assignment: CDR1 MNHEY and CDR2 SVGAGI. CDR3 size: 14 residues. Here the CDR3 reads CASSYGTSGTRQFF. CDR3 DNA: TGTGCCAGCAGTTACGGGACTAGCGGCACACGGCAGTTCTTC.

This chain joins TRBV18 and TRBJ1-1, with 7 bases identical to TRBD1. The length of the CDR3 is 15 residues. Germline CDR1 reads KGHSH; CDR2 reads LQKENI. Trimming removed 3 bases from V and 1 base from J; junction bases left unmatched: 5. The DNA for the CDR3 is TGTGCCAGCTCACCGGCCGGGACAGCGAACACTGAAGCTTTCTTT. It translates to CASSPAGTANTEAFF.

J is TRBJ2-5 and V is TRBV27; D unresolved. In germline, CDR1 is MNHEY, CDR2 SMNVEV (reference sequence). Trimming shortened V by 3 bases and J by 2 bases, and 13 bases separated the two germline ends. CDR3 length: 15 amino acids. CDR3 amino acids: CASSFSSLGQETQYF. The CDR3 nucleotides read TGTGCCAGCAGTTTTTCTTCGTTGGGACAAGAGACCCAGTACTTC.

This clone showed up just a few times. This rearrangement joins TRBV2 to TRBJ2-3; 9 bases are shared with TRBD2. The length of the CDR3 is 15 residues. Trimming cost V 8 bases and J 7 bases; bases outside gene matches: 13. Germline V gene lookup returns CDR1 SNHLY and CDR2 FYNNEI. Written as DNA, the CDR3 is TGTGCCAGCGGGGCAGCGGGAGGCGGCTTAAATACGCAGTATTTT. Its translation: CASGAAGGGLNTQYF.

The rearrangement links TRBV15 to TRBJ1-2; D is undetermined. Germline loops: CDR1 LNHNV, CDR2 YYDKDF (reference sequence). V was pared by 0 bases and J by 4 bases, with 9 bases between. This CDR3 has 14 amino acids. In nucleotides, the CDR3 is TGTGCCACCAGCAGAGATTTAGAACTCTATGGCTACACCTTC. It translates to CATSRDLELYGYTF. Supplemented by reference TRBV15 and TRBJ1-2, the full variable domain reads DAMVIQNPRYQVTQFGKPVTLSCSQTLNHNVMYWYQQKSSQAPKLLFHYYDKDFNNEADTPDNFQSRRPNTSFCFLDIRSPGLGDTAMYLCATSRDLELYGYTFGSGTRLTVV.

This clone was seen a handful of times. Other DNA sequences in this specimen translate into the identical CDR3. The V gene is TRBV29-1, the J gene TRBJ2-7; D could derive from TRBD1 or TRBD2 (5 bases each). Trimming removed 6 bases from V and 2 bases from J, with 8 bases in between. The CDR3 spans 11 residues. Germline values: CDR1 SQVTM, CDR2 ANQGSEA. The CDR3 nucleotides are TGCAGCGTAGGGGACCCCTACGAGCAGTACTTC. Amino acid sequence: CSVGDPYEQYF.

This clone was seen only a few times. The chain employs TRBV28 and TRBJ2-3; D may be TRBD1 (6 bases). Germline V gene data show CDR1 as MDHEN and CDR2 as SYDVKM. The germline V and J ends were trimmed by 5 bases and 4 bases, with 13 bases remaining between them. This CDR3 spans 14 amino acids. Here the CDR3 DNA reads TGTGCCAGCAGTCCCTACAGGGAAGCAGATACGCAGTATTTT. It specifies CASSPYREADTQYF.

The rearrangement joins TRBV2 to TRBJ1-2; 7 bases match TRBD1. The CDR3 is 13 residues long. Germline V gene lookup returns CDR1 SNHLY and CDR2 FYNNEI. Trimming took 5 bases from V and 8 from J; bases not matched to a gene: 8. The CDR3 here is CASSRDRRLGYTF. CDR3 nucleotides: TGTGCCAGCAGTAGGGACAGAAGGTTGGGCTACACCTTC.

The chain joins TRBV4-1 to TRBJ2-7, with D unresolved. The V end was cut by 1 base, the J end by 2 bases, with 9 bases between. The CDR3 contains 14 residues. CDR1 and CDR2 from the germline V gene are MGHRA and YSYEKL. CDR3 nucleotides: TGCGCCAGCAGCCAAGGCGTTACACCCTACGAGCAGTACTTC. It specifies CASSQGVTPYEQYF.

The genes are TRBV18 and TRBJ1-1; D perhaps matches TRBD1 (6 bases). There are 13 residues in the CDR3. Germline CDR1 reads KGHSH; CDR2 reads LQKENI. The V and J ends lost 3 bases and 6 bases respectively, with 11 bases between them. CDR3 in DNA: TGTGCCAGCTCACCGGGGACAAACGCTGAAGCTTTCTTT. It translates to CASSPGTNAEAFF.

This rearrangement joins TRBV5-1 to TRBJ2-7, with D maybe TRBD2 (6 bases). Germline assignment: CDR1 SGHRS and CDR2 YFSETQ. This CDR3 is 15 amino acids long. The V end lost 4 bases, the J end lost 5 bases, and 19 bases lay between the germline ends. For the CDR3, the DNA is TGCGCCAGCAGCGGTACGTGGGGAGGTAGAGACGAGCAGTACTTC. This encodes CASSGTWGGRDEQYF.

This clone occurred a few times. The CDR3 is CASSYVAGGAYEQYF. CDR3 nucleotides: TGTGCCAGCAGCTACGTAGCGGGAGGCGCCTACGAGCAGTACTTC. V and J are TRBV7-9 and TRBJ2-7; 10 bases are shared with TRBD2. V gave up 4 bases and J gave up 2 bases; unmatched junction bases: 5. This CDR3 spans 15 amino acids. CDR1 SEHNR and CDR2 FQNEAQ come from the germline V gene (reference sequence).

This rearrangement joins TRBV2 to TRBJ2-5; 7 bases match TRBD1. Losses at the gene ends were 10 bases for V and 3 bases for J; bases not matched to a gene: 14. Per the germline V gene, CDR1 is SNHLY and CDR2 is FYNNEI. The CDR3 covers 15 residues. CDR3 coding DNA: TGTGCCACAGATGCCCCCCCACAGGGGAAAGAGACCCAGTACTTC. Translation: CATDAPPQGKETQYF. The full variable domain, its missing parts supplied by reference TRBV2 and TRBJ2-5, is EPEVTQTPSHQVTQMGQEVILRCVPISNHLYFYWYRQILGQKVEFLVSFYNNEISEKSEIFDDQFSVERPDGSNFTLKIRSTKLEDSAMYFCATDAPPQGKETQYFGPGTRLLVL.

This rearrangement joins TRBV30 to TRBJ2-7; 12 bases agree with TRBD2. Germline V gene data show CDR1 as GTSNPN and CDR2 as SVGIG (reference sequence). V lost 0 bases, J lost 5 bases, and 2 bases stayed unmatched. The CDR3 length is 14 residues. The CDR3 sequence is CAWSVASGRDEQYF. CDR3 in DNA: TGTGCCTGGAGTGTGGCTAGCGGGAGGGACGAGCAGTACTTC.

The V call is TRBV29-1, the J call TRBJ2-1; TRBD2 matches 11 bases. Germline assignment: CDR1 SQVTM and CDR2 ANQGSEA. J gave up 6 bases and V 7 bases, and 8 bases lay outside the gene matches. The CDR3 extends over 14 amino acids. The CDR3 region has the DNA TGCAGCGGCGGGCCCGGGACTAGCGGCAATGAGCAGTTCTTC. Its translation is CSGGPGTSGNEQFF.

This rearrangement joins TRBV7-8 to TRBJ2-3; TRBD2 matches at 11 bases. V was clipped by 4 bases and J by 4 bases; unmatched bases: 7. Germline values: CDR1 SGHVS, CDR2 FQNEAQ. The CDR3 contains 16 residues. Written as DNA, the CDR3 is TGTGCCAGCAGCTCCCTTAGACTAGCGGGACCAGATACGCAGTATTTT. Encoded protein: CASSSLRLAGPDTQYF.

This clone appeared a few times. The chain is built from TRBV28 and TRBJ1-1; D gene ambiguous. The CDR3 consists of 12 residues. The V end lost 2 bases, the J end lost 11 bases, and 12 bases lay between the germline ends. Per the germline V gene, CDR1 is MDHEN and CDR2 is SYDVKM. The CDR3 sequence: CASSLKTGSAFF. CDR3 DNA: TGTGCCAGCAGTTTAAAAACGGGGTCGGCTTTCTTT. The entire variable domain, with the rest obtained from reference TRBV28 and TRBJ1-1, is as follows: DVKVTQSSRYLVKRTGEKVFLECVQDMDHENMFWYRQDPGLGLRLIYFSYDVKMKEKGDIPEGYSVSREKKERFSLILESASTNQTSMYLCASSLKTGSAFFGQGTRLTVV.

The genes are TRBV28 and TRBJ2-3; 8 bases fit TRBD2. Germline V gene lookup returns CDR1 MDHEN and CDR2 SYDVKM. V shed 4 bases, J shed 0 bases, and the junction held 9 bases outside the gene matches. The CDR3 runs to 17 residues. The CDR3 reads CASSYALAEVSTDTQYF. CDR3 coding DNA: TGTGCCAGCAGTTATGCACTAGCGGAGGTTAGCACAGATACGCAGTATTTT. The full variable domain, rest sourced from reference TRBV28 and TRBJ2-3, is DVKVTQSSRYLVKRTGEKVFLECVQDMDHENMFWYRQDPGLGLRLIYFSYDVKMKEKGDIPEGYSVSREKKERFSLILESASTNQTSMYLCASSYALAEVSTDTQYFGPGTRLTVL.

This clone has a single count. The CDR3 nucleotides read TGCGCCAGCAGCTTGGAAGGCAGCCCGGAGGAGCAGTACTTC. This encodes CASSLEGSPEEQYF. The rearrangement uses TRBV5-1 and TRBJ2-7; D not resolved. The germline V gene has CDR1 SGHRS and CDR2 YFSETQ. V lost 0 bases, J lost 7 bases, and 14 bases lay in between. CDR3 size: 14 residues.

The chain combines TRBV29-1 with TRBJ2-5; no clear D gene. Trimming removed 4 bases at V and 1 base at J, with 13 bases between. CDR3 size: 14 residues. Per germline, CDR1 SQVTM and CDR2 ANQGSEA. As DNA, the CDR3 is TGCAGCGTTGGGGCACCCCGTTTCCAAGAGACCCAGTACTTC. It specifies CSVGAPRFQETQYF. Complete variable domain (other parts from reference TRBV29-1 and TRBJ2-5): SAVISQKPSRDICQRGTSLTIQCQVDSQVTMMFWYRQQPGQSLTLIATANQGSEATYESGFVIDKFPISRPNLTFSTLTVSNMSPEDSSIYLCSVGAPRFQETQYFGPGTRLLVL.